These T cell receptor beta chains were read from a single sample in a study of PD-L1 blockade in urothelial cancer. TCRdb's table, derived via immunoSEQ multiplex PCR, lists solely in-frame clones and lacks some. The table includes about 130,000 clones, approximately 85% detected once. Sequencing was performed on PBMCs, taken around atezolizumab (anti-PD-L1) treatment. The receptors were sampled from a man aged 50-59 years with urothelial cancer. CDR3s include the opening cysteine and the closing phenylalanine or tryptophan. The D gene is left open where the match is weak. Expanded clones get a size class; other rows say once, few or many, or leave the size out.

TRBJ2-3 | TRBV10-1 | TRBD2 | NA | TGCGCCGGGAGACGACTAGCGGGGGCACGCACAGATACGCAGTATTTT | CAGRRLAGARTDTQYF
TRBJ2-1 | TRBV6-1 | NA | once | TGTGCCAGCAGTGACCCAGGGGACCCCTCCTACAATGAGCAGTTCTTC | CASSDPGDPSYNEQFF
TRBJ2-3 | TRBV4-2 | TRBD2 | NA | TGTGCCAGCAGACTGACTGCGGGAGAGATAGGAGATACGCAGTATTTT | CASRLTAGEIGDTQYF
TRBJ2-2 | TRBV5-1 | TRBD2 | NA | TGCGCCAGCAGCTTTACTAGCGGAGCGAACACCGGGGAGCTGTTTTTT | CASSFTSGANTGELFF
TRBJ2-2 | TRBV30 | TRBD2 | NA | TGTGCCTGGGACCTGGGAGGGGGGGAGCTGTTTTTT | CAWDLGGGELFF
TRBJ1-6 | TRBV18 | NA | NA | TGTGCCAGCTCACCAGCCAGGGAGGGTTCACCCCTCCACTTT | CASSPAREGSPLHF
TRBJ2-7 | TRBV7-8 | NA | few | TGTGCCAGCAGCTTAGTCTCTAGCGACTACGAGCAGTACTTC | CASSLVSSDYEQYF
TRBJ1-5 | TRBV4-1 | TRBD1 | few | TGCGCCAGCAGCCAAGATGAGGTAGGGACAGGGCATCAGCCCCAGCATTTT | CASSQDEVGTGHQPQHF
TRBJ2-7 | TRBV28 | NA | NA | TGTGCCAGCAGTTCCTCCTCCTACGAGCAGTACTTC | CASSSSSYEQYF
TRBJ2-5 | TRBV2 | NA | NA | TGTGCCAGCAGTGAAGCGCGTCGGACCCAGTACTTC | CASSEARRTQYF
TRBJ2-2 | TRBV2 | TRBD2 | NA | TGTGCCAGCAGTCGGCGGGAGGGGTCCGGGGAGCTGTTTTTT | CASSRREGSGELFF
TRBJ1-3 | TRBV5-5 | NA | few | TGTGCCAGCAGCTTGACGGCCAGGGTGTCTGGAAACACCATATATTTT | CASSLTARVSGNTIYF
TRBJ2-7 | TRBV19 | NA | NA | TGTGCCAGTAGTACGTTCAGGGGATCCTACGAGCAGTACTTC | CASSTFRGSYEQYF